This TCR beta chain is drawn from a study of T cell changes during pregnancy in multiple sclerosis (dated by TCRdb to the late 2010s). At the level of the whole study: Changes in the T cell repertoire over the course of pregnancy were examined in this study in women with multiple sclerosis.

Libraries were built with the immunoSEQ multiplex PCR assay. TCRdb provides this immuneACCESS table in a form limited to in-frame rearrangements. Some clones are lacking; in checked studies, under half of them reflect an unresolved V gene, and why the rest are absent is not known. For this sample the table gives about 56,000 clones, of which more than 85% were detected only once. The top ten hold roughly 0.4% of the sample. This clone has a handful of counts. The antigen it recognizes is unknown. Per-base qualities were not stored, and no clone one base away is much larger. Here the sequenced sample was CD4+ T cells from peripheral blood mononuclear cells, taken in the third trimester of pregnancy. This TCR was sampled from a female donor with multiple sclerosis, enrolled in a pregnancy study.

The nucleotide sequence is TGTGCCTGGAAGCCCCAGAACACTGAAGCTTTCTTT. Its protein reads: CAWKPQNTEAFF. The chain employs TRBV30 and TRBJ1-1, with no confidently assigned D gene. There are 12 amino acids in the CDR3, from cysteine to phenylalanine inclusive. Solely the CDR3 DNA is kept, with 36 bases framed from the first base. V is clipped by 4 bases and J by 1 base, and the sequence between their germline boundaries is 7 bases long. Taken from the germline V gene (reference sequence), the CDR1 and CDR2 loops are GTSNPN and SVGIG.